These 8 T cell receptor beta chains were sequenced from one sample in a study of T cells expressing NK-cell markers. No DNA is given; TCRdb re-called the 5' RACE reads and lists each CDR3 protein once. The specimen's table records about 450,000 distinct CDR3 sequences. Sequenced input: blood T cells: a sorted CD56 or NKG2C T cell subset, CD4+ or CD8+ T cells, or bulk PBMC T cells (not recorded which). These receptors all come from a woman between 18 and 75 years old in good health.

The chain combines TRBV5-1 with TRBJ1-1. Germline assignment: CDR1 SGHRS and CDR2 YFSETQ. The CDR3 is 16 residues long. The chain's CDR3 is CASSLEGAGGLVEAFF. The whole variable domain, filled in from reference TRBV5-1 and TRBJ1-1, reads KAGVTQTPRYLIKTRGQQVTLSCSPISGHRSVSWYQQTPGQGLQFLFEYFSETQRNKGNFPGRFSGRQFSNSRSEMNVSTLELGDSALYLCASSLEGAGGLVEAFFGQGTRLTVV.

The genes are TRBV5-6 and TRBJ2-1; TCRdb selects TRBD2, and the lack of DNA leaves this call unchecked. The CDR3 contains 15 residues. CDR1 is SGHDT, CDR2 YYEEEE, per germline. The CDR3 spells CASSSLAQTYNEQFF.

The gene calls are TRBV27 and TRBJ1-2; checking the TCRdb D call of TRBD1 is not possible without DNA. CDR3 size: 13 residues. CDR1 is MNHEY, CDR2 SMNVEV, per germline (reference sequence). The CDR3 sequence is CASSLNQGHGYTF.

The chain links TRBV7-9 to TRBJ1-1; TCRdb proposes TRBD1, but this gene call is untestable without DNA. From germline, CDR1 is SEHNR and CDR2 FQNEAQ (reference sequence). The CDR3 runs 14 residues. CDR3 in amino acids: CASSFSGQGAEAFF.

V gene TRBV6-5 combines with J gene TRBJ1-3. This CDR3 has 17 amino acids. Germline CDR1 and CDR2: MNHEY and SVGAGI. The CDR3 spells CASSYSVESLAGNTIYF.

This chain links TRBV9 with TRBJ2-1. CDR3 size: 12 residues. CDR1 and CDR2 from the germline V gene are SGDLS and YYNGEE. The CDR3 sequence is CASSINWGEQFF. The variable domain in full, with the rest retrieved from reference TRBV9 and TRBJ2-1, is DSGVTQTPKHLITATGQRVTLRCSPRSGDLSVYWYQQSLDQGLQFLIQYYNGEERAKGNILERFSAQQFPDLHSELNLSSLELGDSALYFCASSINWGEQFFGPGTRLTVL.

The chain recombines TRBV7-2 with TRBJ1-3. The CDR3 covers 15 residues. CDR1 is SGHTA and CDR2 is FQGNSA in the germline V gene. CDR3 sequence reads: CASTTPGISGNTIYF.

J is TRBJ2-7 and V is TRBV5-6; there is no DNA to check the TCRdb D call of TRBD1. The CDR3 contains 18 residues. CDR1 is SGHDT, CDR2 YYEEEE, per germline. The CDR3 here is CASSFDRGRVGDTLEQYF.